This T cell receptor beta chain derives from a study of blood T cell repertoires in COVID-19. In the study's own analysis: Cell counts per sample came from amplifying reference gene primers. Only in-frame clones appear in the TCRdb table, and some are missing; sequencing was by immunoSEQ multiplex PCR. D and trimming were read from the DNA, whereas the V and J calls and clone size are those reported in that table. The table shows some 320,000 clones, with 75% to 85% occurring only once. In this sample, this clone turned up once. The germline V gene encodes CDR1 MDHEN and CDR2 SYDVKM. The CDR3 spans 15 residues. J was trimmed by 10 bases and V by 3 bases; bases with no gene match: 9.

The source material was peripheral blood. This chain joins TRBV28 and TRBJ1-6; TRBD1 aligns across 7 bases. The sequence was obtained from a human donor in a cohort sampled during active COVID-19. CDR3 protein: CASSFEDRRASPLHF. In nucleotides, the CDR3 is TGTGCCAGCAGTTTTGAGGACAGGAGAGCCTCACCCCTCCACTTT.